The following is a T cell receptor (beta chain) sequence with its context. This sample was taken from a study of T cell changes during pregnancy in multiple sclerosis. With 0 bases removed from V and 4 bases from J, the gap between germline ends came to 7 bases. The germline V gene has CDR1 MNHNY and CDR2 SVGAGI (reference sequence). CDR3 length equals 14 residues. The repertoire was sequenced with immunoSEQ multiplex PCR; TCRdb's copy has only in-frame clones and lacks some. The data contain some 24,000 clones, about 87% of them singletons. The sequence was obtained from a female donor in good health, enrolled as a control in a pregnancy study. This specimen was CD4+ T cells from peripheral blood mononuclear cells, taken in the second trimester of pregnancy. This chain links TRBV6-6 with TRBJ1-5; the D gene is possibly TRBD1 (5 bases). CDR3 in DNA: TGTGCCAGCAGTTACTCAAGGGGTAATCAGCCCCAGCATTTT. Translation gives CASSYSRGNQPQHF.